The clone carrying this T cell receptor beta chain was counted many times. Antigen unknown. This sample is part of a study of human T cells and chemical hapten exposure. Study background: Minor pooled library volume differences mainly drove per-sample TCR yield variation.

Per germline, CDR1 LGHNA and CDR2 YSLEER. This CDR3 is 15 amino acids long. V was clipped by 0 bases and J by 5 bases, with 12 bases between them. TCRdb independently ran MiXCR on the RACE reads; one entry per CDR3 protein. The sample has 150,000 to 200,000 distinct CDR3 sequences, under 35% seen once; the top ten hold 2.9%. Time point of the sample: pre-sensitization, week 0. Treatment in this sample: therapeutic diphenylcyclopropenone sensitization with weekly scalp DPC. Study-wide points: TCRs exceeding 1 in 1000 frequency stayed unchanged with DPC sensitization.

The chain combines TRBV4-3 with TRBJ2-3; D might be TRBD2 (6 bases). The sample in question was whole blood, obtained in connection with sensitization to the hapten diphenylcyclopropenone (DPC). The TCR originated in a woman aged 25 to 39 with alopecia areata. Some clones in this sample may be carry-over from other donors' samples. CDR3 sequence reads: CASSQDAGIGDTQYF. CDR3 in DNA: TGCGCCAGCAGCCAAGATGCGGGAATCGGAGATACGCAGTATTTT.